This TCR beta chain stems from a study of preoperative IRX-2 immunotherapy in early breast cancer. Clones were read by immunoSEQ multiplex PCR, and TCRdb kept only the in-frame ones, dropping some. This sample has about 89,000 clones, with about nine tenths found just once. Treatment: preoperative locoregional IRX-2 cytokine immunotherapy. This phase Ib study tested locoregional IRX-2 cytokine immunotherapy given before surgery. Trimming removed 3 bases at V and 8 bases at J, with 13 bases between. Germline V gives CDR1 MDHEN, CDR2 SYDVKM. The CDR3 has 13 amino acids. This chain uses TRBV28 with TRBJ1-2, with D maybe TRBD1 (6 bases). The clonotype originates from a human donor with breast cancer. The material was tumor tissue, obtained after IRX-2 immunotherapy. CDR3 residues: CASSLGGRWGYTF. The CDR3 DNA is TGTGCCAGCAGTTTGGGGGGGCGGTGGGGCTACACCTTC.